The clone carrying this T cell receptor (beta chain) turned up a few times. Its antigen is undetermined. Germline CDR1 SGHRS, CDR2 YFSETQ. V was shortened by 0 bases and J by 4 bases, with 11 bases between the two germline ends. This CDR3 region has 15 residues. Roughly 10^5 TCR templates per sample were sequenced. Assay used: immunoSEQ multiplex PCR; TCRdb lists only in-frame clones, some missing. The data contain some 90,000 clones, around 89% of them singletons. This entry belongs to a study of siplizumab effects on memory and regulatory T cells. Study-wide points: The authors mapped only a minor fraction of alloreactive clones to unstimulated subsets. In controls, 25% to 30% of mappable alloreactive CD4+ clones were Treg-derived on average, versus 68.8% with siplizumab. Proliferating siplizumab-culture Treg suppressive function went unconfirmed.

This clonotype was sampled from a human donor in good health. The sequencing input was CD4+ T cells sorted from blood. The chain joins TRBV5-1 to TRBJ1-5; TRBD1 is a possible D gene (5 bases). In DNA form, the CDR3 reads TGCGCCAGCAGCTTGGTGGGGGGAGCGAATCAGCCCCAGCATTTT. Protein sequence: CASSLVGGANQPQHF.